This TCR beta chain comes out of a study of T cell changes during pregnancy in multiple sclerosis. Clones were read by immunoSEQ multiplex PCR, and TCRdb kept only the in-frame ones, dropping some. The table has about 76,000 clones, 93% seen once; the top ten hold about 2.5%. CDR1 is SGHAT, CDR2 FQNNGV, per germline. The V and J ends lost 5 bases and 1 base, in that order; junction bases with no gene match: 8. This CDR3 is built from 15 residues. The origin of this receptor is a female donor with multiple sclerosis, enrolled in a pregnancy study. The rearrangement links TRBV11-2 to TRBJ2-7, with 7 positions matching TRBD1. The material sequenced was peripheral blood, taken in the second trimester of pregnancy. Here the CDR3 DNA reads TGTGCCAGCAGCCGGAACAGGGGTCTTTCCTACGAGCAGTACTTC. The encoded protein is CASSRNRGLSYEQYF.